What follows describes a single T cell receptor beta chain. Some clones are missing from TCRdb's copy, which holds only in-frame ones; the method was immunoSEQ multiplex PCR. The data show 1.6 million or so clones, roughly 98.5% seen once. This specimen comes from a study of shared clonotypes between healthy human individuals. The ends were cut back, 1 base at V and 0 bases at J, with 25 bases in the middle. CDR1 is GTSNPN, CDR2 SVGIG, per germline (reference sequence). The CDR3 extends over 20 amino acids. The clonotype originates from a man younger than 45 in good health. V and J are TRBV30 and TRBJ1-5; possibly TRBD1 for D (5 bases). The sample taken for sequencing was naive CD4+ T cells sorted from blood. Subset of the sample: CD45RA+ positively selected. The CDR3 sequence: CAWSGRILFSDRASNQPQHF. The DNA for the CDR3 is TGTGCCTGGAGTGGAAGGATCCTCTTTTCCGACAGAGCTAGCAATCAGCCCCAGCATTTT.